This TCR beta chain is drawn from a study of response to subunit inactivated influenza vaccine. Germline V gene lookup returns CDR1 DFQATT and CDR2 SNEGSKA (reference sequence). Losses at the gene ends were 0 bases for V and 4 bases for J; bases not matched to a gene: 9. The CDR3 totals 16 residues. TCRdb passed the RT-PCR reads through MiXCR, listing each CDR3 protein once. The repertoire holds about 570,000 distinct CDR3 sequences, with 11% as singletons. In addition, the sample was reused for a study of T cells expressing NK-cell markers. That source reports: Production of TCR beta cDNA relied on 5'RACE template switching with UMIs. Most of the eight sequenced donors tested HCMV-seropositive; one tested seronegative.

Sequences were derived from PBMCs from blood, sampled on the day of vaccination. This sequence was found in a middle-aged man who received an inactivated influenza vaccine. The chain is built from TRBV20-1 and TRBJ2-1, with 7 bases that match TRBD1. CDR3 DNA sequence: TGCAGTGCTAGAGATTTTGGCAGGGGGTTGTACAATGAGCAGTTCTTC. Amino acid sequence: CSARDFGRGLYNEQFF.